This TCR beta chain was captured in a study of blood T cell repertoires in COVID-19. Study details: Sites in the United States, Italy and Spain provided acute and convalescent COVID-19 samples. Sources were T cells, B-cell-depleted T cells, or PBMCs; the material itself was cDNA or gDNA.

Original analysis: It was from reference gene primer amplification that nucleated cell counts were estimated. Sequencing was performed with immunoSEQ multiplex PCR; in TCRdb, only in-frame clones are kept and a portion is missing. For V, J and clone size, that table is used; D and trimming come from the DNA. The table shows about 160,000 clones, with around 92% occurring only once. Germline CDR1 and CDR2: GTSNPN and SVGIG (reference sequence). V dropped 5 bases and J dropped 4; count of bases not matched to a gene: 5. The CDR3 covers 13 residues. The receptor was isolated from a man aged 25-40 years with COVID-19, enrolled during active disease. Sequencing was done on a sample of peripheral blood. This rearrangement joins TRBV30 to TRBJ1-1; 9 bases fit TRBD1. CDR3 in DNA: TGTGCCTGGGGACAGGGGCAAGGCACTGAAGCTTTCTTT. This encodes CAWGQGQGTEAFF.